This T cell receptor beta chain derives from a study of shared clonotypes between healthy human individuals. In the study overall: Donors had three CD4 naive, three CD4 memory, two CD8 naive and one CD8 memory plate apiece. Overall study findings and caveats: A handful of donors showed sharing of approximately 4.7% of naive CD4 clonotypes.

Terminally differentiated effector memory CD45RA+ cells were excluded by CCR7 positive selection of CD45RO-negative cells. This clone was counted a few times. Its antigen remains unknown. V was trimmed by 7 bases and J by 4 bases, leaving 16 bases between them. The CDR3 totals 14 residues. From germline, CDR1 is SGHVS and CDR2 FNYEAQ. Assay used: immunoSEQ multiplex PCR; TCRdb lists only in-frame clones, some missing. The repertoire consists of about 2,100,000 clones, with roughly 91% occurring once and the leading ten covering approximately 1.7%. This sequence was found in a man between 18 and 35 years old in good health. Some clones in this sample may be carry-over from other donors' samples. Sample: naive CD8+ T cells from PBMCs. The chain is built from TRBV7-6 and TRBJ1-1; D possibly corresponds to TRBD1 (5 bases). DNA of the CDR3: TGTGCCAGCATTCCAGGGTTCGGCGGCACTGAAGCTTTCTTT. Its protein is CASIPGFGGTEAFF.